A selection of T cell receptor beta chains follows, all from one sample in a study of blood T cell repertoires in COVID-19. Assay: immunoSEQ multiplex PCR; the TCRdb copy retains only in-frame clones and omits some. The repertoire holds around 160,000 clones, with roughly 80% as singletons. The material sequenced was peripheral blood. These receptors were taken from a human donor in a cohort sampled during active COVID-19. The CDR3 runs from the conserved cysteine through the conserved F or W. D genes are given only for firm matches. The size entry is marked missing in some rows and otherwise reads once, few, many or a size class.

j_gene,abundance,v_gene,d_gene,CDR3aa,CDR3nt
TRBJ1-5,.,TRBV28,.,CASVKGHQPQHF,TGTGCCAGCGTCAAGGGGCATCAGCCCCAGCATTTT
TRBJ2-2,.,TRBV9,TRBD2,CASSVGAGVNTGELFF,TGTGCCAGCAGCGTTGGGGCGGGGGTGAACACCGGGGAGCTGTTTTTT
TRBJ1-4,.,TRBV28,TRBD1,CASSLVGTGWGRTNEKLFF,TGTGCCAGCAGTTTGGTGGGGACAGGTTGGGGGAGGACTAATGAAAAACTGTTTTTT
TRBJ2-1,.,TRBV4-3,TRBD1,CASSPEQATGYYNEQFF,TGCGCCAGCAGCCCTGAGCAGGCGACAGGGTACTACAATGAGCAGTTCTTC
TRBJ1-3,.,TRBV6-6,.,CASSSLQGSSGNTIYF,TGTGCCAGCAGTTCCTTACAGGGAAGTTCTGGAAACACCATATATTTT
TRBJ1-5,.,TRBV5-1,.,CASSPGHPGLSNQPQHF,TGCGCCAGCAGCCCCGGCCACCCAGGGCTTAGCAATCAGCCCCAGCATTTT
TRBJ2-1,.,TRBV7-9,TRBD2,CASSFVSGGPGFEQFF,TGTGCCAGCAGCTTTGTAAGCGGGGGGCCGGGGTTTGAGCAGTTCTTC
TRBJ2-5,once,TRBV5-6,TRBD2,CASSYGLAGEQETQYF,TGTGCCAGCAGTTATGGACTAGCGGGGGAGCAAGAGACCCAGTACTTC
TRBJ1-5,.,TRBV19,TRBD1,CASTGQGANQPQHF,TGTGCCAGCACGGGACAGGGGGCGAATCAGCCCCAGCATTTT
TRBJ1-2,.,TRBV19,TRBD1,CASSMTGVDYGYTF,TGTGCCAGTAGTATGACAGGGGTTGACTATGGCTACACCTTC
TRBJ2-2,.,TRBV11-2,TRBD1,CASRKPGQGTGELFF,TGTGCCAGCAGAAAGCCGGGACAGGGTACCGGGGAGCTGTTTTTT
TRBJ1-2,.,TRBV7-2,.,CASSGWDNTNYGYTF,TGTGCCAGCAGCGGATGGGACAACACTAACTATGGCTACACCTTC
TRBJ1-3,.,TRBV7-2,.,CASSSAPDTRNTIYF,TGTGCCAGCAGCTCAGCCCCAGACACCAGAAACACCATATATTTT
TRBJ1-2,once,TRBV7-9,.,CASSLNKGDGYTF,TGTGCCAGCAGCTTAAATAAAGGGGATGGCTACACCTTC
TRBJ2-5,.,TRBV4-3,.,CASSQASEETQYF,TGCGCCAGCAGCCAAGCTAGCGAAGAGACCCAGTACTTC
TRBJ1-1,few,TRBV9,.,CASSVGLHSGEAFF,TGTGCCAGCAGCGTAGGGCTGCACAGTGGTGAAGCTTTCTTT
TRBJ1-4,.,TRBV28,.,CASSLYRAANEKLFF,TGTGCCAGCAGTTTATACAGGGCTGCTAATGAAAAACTGTTTTTT
TRBJ1-1,.,TRBV7-2,.,CASSFHVFKKAFF,TGTGCCAGCAGCTTTCATGTTTTCAAAAAAGCTTTCTTT
TRBJ1-3,many,TRBV28,TRBD1,CASTPGGPGRGSGNTIYF,TGTGCCAGCACCCCAGGGGGCCCCGGCCGGGGCTCTGGAAACACCATATATTTT
TRBJ1-4,.,TRBV28,.,CASRLRGGGNEKLFF,TGTGCCAGCAGGTTGAGGGGGGGAGGGAATGAAAAACTGTTTTTT
TRBJ1-5,.,TRBV7-2,.,CASSPGGGRNQPQHF,TGTGCCAGCAGCCCCGGGGGAGGCCGGAATCAGCCCCAGCATTTT
TRBJ2-2,.,TRBV6-5,.,CASSFSSNTGELFF,TGTGCCAGCAGCTTCTCCTCGAACACCGGGGAGCTGTTTTTT
TRBJ2-5,.,TRBV15,TRBD2,CATSSQRGAQETQYF,TGTGCCACCAGCAGTCAGCGGGGGGCCCAAGAGACCCAGTACTTC
TRBJ2-1,.,TRBV30,TRBD2,CAWQTGLAGGREQFF,TGTGCCTGGCAGACTGGGCTAGCGGGGGGGCGTGAGCAGTTCTTC
TRBJ1-3,.,TRBV2,.,CASSVGGSGNTIYF,TGTGCCAGCAGTGTAGGGGGTAGTGGAAACACCATATATTTT
TRBJ2-2,many,TRBV7-9,.,CASSLGTGMTTGELFF,TGTGCCAGCAGCTTAGGGACCGGGATGACTACCGGGGAGCTGTTTTTT
TRBJ1-5,.,TRBV6-1,.,CASSEFSNQSNQPQHF,TGTGCCAGCAGTGAATTTTCCAATCAAAGCAATCAGCCCCAGCATTTT
TRBJ2-7,once,TRBV7-2,TRBD1,CASSSFGTGHYEQYF,TGTGCCAGCAGCTCGTTCGGGACAGGGCATTACGAGCAGTACTTC
TRBJ2-3,.,TRBV5-1,TRBD2,CASSYGTSVGDTQYF,TGCGCCAGCAGCTACGGGACTAGCGTAGGAGATACGCAGTATTTT
TRBJ1-3,.,TRBV19,.,CASSPVGRHRNTIYF,TGTGCCAGTAGTCCCGTCGGCAGGCATAGAAACACCATATATTTT
TRBJ2-3,.,TRBV10-2,.,CASSEAPARGTDTQYF,TGCGCCAGCAGTGAAGCGCCAGCCAGGGGCACAGATACGCAGTATTTT
TRBJ2-3,.,TRBV2,TRBD2,CASKGGGADTQYF,TGTGCCAGCAAAGGCGGGGGGGCGGATACGCAGTATTTT
TRBJ2-3,.,TRBV11-3,TRBD2,CASSPGSGGQLVQYF,TGTGCCAGCAGCCCCGGTAGCGGGGGGCAGCTAGTGCAGTATTTT
TRBJ2-3,.,TRBV20-1,TRBD2,CSASTSGGAGTDTQYF,TGCAGTGCTAGTACTAGCGGGGGGGCAGGGACAGATACGCAGTATTTT
TRBJ2-1,few,TRBV4-2,TRBD2,CASSRSGGIYNEQFF,TGTGCCAGCAGTCGTAGCGGGGGGATTTACAATGAGCAGTTCTTC
TRBJ2-7,.,TRBV6-2/TRBV6-3,TRBD1,CASSYIFHQRDRGVYEQYF,TGTGCCAGCAGTTACATCTTCCACCAACGGGACAGGGGGGTTTACGAGCAGTACTTC
TRBJ2-1,.,TRBV23-1,TRBD1,CASIRKSPGQGLASSYNEQFF,TGCGCCAGCATTCGCAAATCTCCGGGACAGGGGCTAGCGAGCTCCTACAATGAGCAGTTCTTC
TRBJ1-2,.,TRBV9,.,CASSVEQQNYGYTF,TGTGCCAGCAGCGTGGAACAGCAGAACTATGGCTACACCTTC
TRBJ1-3,.,TRBV3-1/TRBV3-2,TRBD1,CASSQVQGAPGNTIYF,TGTGCCAGCAGCCAAGTACAGGGGGCCCCTGGAAACACCATATATTTT
TRBJ2-7,.,TRBV4-1,.,CASSQGSGDVRSEQYF,TGCGCCAGCAGCCAAGGCTCGGGGGACGTGAGGAGCGAGCAGTACTTC
TRBJ2-2,.,TRBV11-3,.,CASSLTRNTGELFF,TGTGCCAGCAGCTTAACACGAAACACCGGGGAGCTGTTTTTT
TRBJ2-7,.,TRBV7-2,TRBD2,CASSLVAGESSYEQYF,TGTGCCAGCAGCTTAGTTGCGGGGGAAAGCTCCTACGAGCAGTACTTC
TRBJ2-7,.,TRBV6-5,TRBD1,CATGQYEQYF,TGTGCCACGGGACAGTACGAGCAGTACTTC
TRBJ2-2,few,TRBV27,TRBD1,CASSVNPGQGIGELFF,TGTGCCAGCAGTGTTAATCCGGGACAGGGAATCGGGGAGCTGTTTTTT